What follows describes a single TCR beta chain. The data belong to a study of blood T cell repertoires in COVID-19. Here immunoSEQ multiplex PCR was the method, and the copy in TCRdb shows in-frame clones only, minus some. Of about 120,000 clones in the sample, roughly 82% were seen once. The CDR3 extends over 12 amino acids. CDR1 and CDR2 from the germline V gene are SNHLY and FYNNEI. V lost 7 bases, J lost 2 bases, and 7 bases lay in between. The chain recombines TRBV2 with TRBJ2-3, with D unresolved. Sequencing used peripheral blood. The clonotype comes from a human donor in a cohort sampled during active COVID-19. The CDR3 DNA reads TGTGCCAGCACCCGGTCCACAGATACGCAGTATTTT. Protein: CASTRSTDTQYF.